These 3 T cell receptor beta chains originate from one sample sequenced in a study of T cell repertoires in cytomegalovirus infection (dated by TCRdb to between 2018 and 2020). The sequencer was an Illumina HiSeq 1500. The public reads were reanalyzed by TCRdb: fastp trimming at Q25, MiXCR alignment, in-frame beta chains only. Entries are consolidated by CDR3 protein sequence, retaining the most common genes and DNA. For this sample there are about 770,000 distinct CDR3 sequences; about 29% appear just once. Clones ranked in the top ten supply roughly 13% of the sample. This specimen's treatment or condition label, per the study, means: in vitro stimulation with specific CMV peptide epitopes to enrich CMV-specific T cells. The antigens for these receptors are not known. The sample consisted of cultured CD8+ T cells from PBMCs, taken from culture after CMV antigen stimulation. These receptor sequences come from a human donor in good health (CMV status not recorded). Some clones in this sample may be carry-over from other donors' samples.

This clonotype showed up many times. This chain links TRBV7-8 with TRBJ1-2; tentatively, D is TRBD1 (6 bases). The CDR3 spans 15 residues. Germline CDR1 SGHVS, CDR2 FQNEAQ. V gave up 2 bases and J gave up 1 base, with 11 bases separating them. CDR3 residues: CASSLSTGLNYGYTF. In nucleotides, the CDR3 is TGTGCCAGCAGCTTATCGACAGGACTTAACTATGGCTACACCTTC.

The chain links TRBV6-9 to TRBJ2-2; TRBD2 matches at 10 bases. Germline assignment: CDR1 MNHGY and CDR2 SVAAGI. The V and J ends lost 6 bases and 3 bases, in that order; junction bases with no gene match: 13. This CDR3 has 18 amino acids. CDR3 in amino acids: CASRYRFGGLADTGELFF. DNA of the CDR3: TGTGCCAGCAGGTATCGCTTCGGTGGACTAGCGGACACCGGGGAGCTGTTTTTT.

The chain joins TRBV6-8 to TRBJ2-1; 12 bases align to TRBD2. After removal of 2 bases from V and 6 bases from J, the junction contained 5 bases not matched to a gene. CDR1 and CDR2 (germline): MNHGY, SAAAGT. This CDR3 is 16 amino acids long. The CDR3 protein is CASSYPSSGGANEQFF. In nucleotides, the CDR3 is TGTGCCAGCAGTTACCCTTCTAGCGGGGGGGCCAATGAGCAGTTCTTC.